This T cell receptor (beta chain) derives from a study of CD8 T cells in Susac syndrome. Study as a whole: Clinical remission applied to 8 or 9 sequenced Susac syndrome patients, and five or six had active disease. Findings of the study overall: The CD4+ T cell repertoires from Susac syndrome exhibited no clonal expansion.

It was with random hexamers that 0.5 to 1 ug RNA was reverse transcribed. TCRdb itself ran the immunoSEQ multiplex PCR reads through MiXCR, one entry per CDR3 protein. The sample lists roughly 200,000 distinct CDR3 sequences; 85% to 95% were seen once. V was clipped by 7 bases and J by 4 bases, with 13 bases between them. Germline V gene data show CDR1 as SEHNR and CDR2 as FQNEAQ (reference sequence). The CDR3 runs to 14 residues. A note on this clonotype: Its antigen is still unknown.

The study sequenced TCR beta in blood CD8+ and CD4+ T cells. Negative isolation was used for CD8+ and CD4+ T cells and FACS enrichment for TEMRA cells. The rearrangement links TRBV7-9 to TRBJ2-2; D is ambiguous. This sequence originates from a human donor with Susac syndrome. Sequencing was performed on CD4+ T cells from PBMCs. Here the CDR3 DNA reads TGTGCCAGCATCCCTATTCCAGGCACCGGGGAGCTGTTTTTT. Encoded protein: CASIPIPGTGELFF.